This entry lists 29 T cell receptor beta chains sequenced from one sample in a study of shared clonotypes between healthy human individuals. The table came from immunoSEQ multiplex PCR; TCRdb's copy has only in-frame clones and leaves some out. Altogether some 2,500,000 clones are present, around 90% being singletons, with the ten largest covering roughly 0.34%. The sample consisted of naive CD4+ T cells from PBMCs. Stated subset: CD45RA+ positively selected. These receptors all stem from a man aged 18-30 years in good health. Some clones in this sample may be carry-over from other donors' samples.

This clone was recorded once. The chain carries TRBV27 and TRBJ1-2; a possible D gene is TRBD1 (5 bases). V lost 6 bases to trimming and J lost 4 bases, with 12 bases between them. The CDR3 covers 13 residues. Germline CDR1 and CDR2: MNHEY and SMNVEV (reference sequence). CDR3 protein: CASSLKQGYGYTF. The CDR3 DNA reads as TGTGCCAGCAGCTTAAAGCAGGGCTATGGCTACACCTTC.

The chain combines TRBV7-3 with TRBJ2-6; either TRBD1 or TRBD2 may fit D (5 bases each). Trimming shortened V by 4 bases and J by 0 bases, and 19 bases separated the two germline ends. The CDR3 is 19 residues long. Per germline, CDR1 SGHTA and CDR2 FQGTGA. CDR3: CASSSRQTIPFSGANVLTF. CDR3 DNA sequence: TGTGCCAGCAGCTCCCGACAGACTATCCCCTTCTCTGGGGCCAACGTCCTGACTTTC.

The chain is built from TRBV19 and TRBJ2-2; a possible D gene is TRBD1 (6 bases). CDR1 is LNHDA and CDR2 is SQIVND in the germline V gene (reference sequence). Trimming took 3 bases from V and 0 from J, leaving 8 bases between them. This CDR3 contains 15 residues. The CDR3 bases are TGTGCCAGTAGTATGGGGGCCGCGAACACCGGGGAGCTGTTTTTT. This gives the protein CASSMGAANTGELFF.

The chain carries TRBV5-1 and TRBJ2-7; D not resolved. From germline, CDR1 is SGHRS and CDR2 YFSETQ. The length of the CDR3 is 13 residues. V shed 0 bases and J shed 7 bases, with 11 bases lying between them. The CDR3, as DNA: TGCGCCAGCAGCTTGGAGGCGTGGCGGGAGCAGTACTTC. Translation gives CASSLEAWREQYF.

The chain has TRBV6-1 and TRBJ2-3; TRBD1 aligns across 8 bases. The CDR3 has 14 amino acids. V was pared by 10 bases and J by 4 bases, with 10 bases of the junction left unmatched. CDR1 and CDR2 from the germline V gene are MNHNS and SASEGT. The CDR3 bases are TGTGCCACCGACAGGGGTAATGTGCCAGATACGCAGTATTTT. This sequence encodes CATDRGNVPDTQYF.

The chain carries TRBV18 and TRBJ1-1; 7 nucleotides match TRBD1. The germline V gene encodes CDR1 KGHSH and CDR2 LQKENI. The CDR3 is 15 residues long. Trimming took 3 bases from V and 0 from J; bases not matched to a gene: 4. The CDR3 protein is CASSPGTDMNTEAFF. The CDR3 DNA is TGTGCCAGCTCACCGGGGACAGACATGAACACTGAAGCTTTCTTT.

The chain is built from TRBV4-2 and TRBJ2-4; 10 nucleotides match TRBD2. The V gene's germline CDR1 is LGHNA and CDR2 YNFKEQ. The CDR3 has 16 residues. V shed 0 bases, J shed 9 bases, and the junction held 8 bases outside the gene matches. CDR3 nucleotide sequence: TGTGCCAGCAGCCAAGATCCTAGCGGGAGAGTGGCCATTCAGTACTTC. Its translation is CASSQDPSGRVAIQYF.

The V call is TRBV14, the J call TRBJ1-4, with D uncertain. Germline V CDR1 and CDR2: SGHDN, FVKESK. The CDR3 consists of 14 residues. V lost 3 bases, J lost 6 bases, and 11 bases lay in between. In DNA, the CDR3 is TGTGCCAGCAGCCACGTGGCGCTACATGAAAAACTGTTTTTT. Its translation is CASSHVALHEKLFF.

The chain uses TRBV5-1 and TRBJ2-3; 7 bases match TRBD1. CDR1 and CDR2 from the germline V gene are SGHRS and YFSETQ. V shed 6 bases, J shed 2 bases, and the junction held 6 bases outside the gene matches. This CDR3 region has 14 residues. The CDR3 DNA is TGCGCCAGCACCCGACAGGGAGACACAGATACGCAGTATTTT. Its protein product is CASTRQGDTDTQYF.

On this clone: Distinct nucleotide sequences in the sample also encode this CDR3. The chain combines TRBV7-2 with TRBJ1-2; D may be TRBD1 (6 bases). Germline CDR1 reads SGHTA; CDR2 reads FQGNSA. This CDR3 has 14 residues. Between the trimmed V and J ends, which lost 2 bases and 3 bases, there was a span of 10 bases. For the CDR3, the DNA is TGTGCCAGCAGCTTAACTACAGGGTACTATGGCTACACCTTC. Its translation: CASSLTTGYYGYTF.

V gene TRBV18 combines with J gene TRBJ1-2; no clear D. V lost 1 base and J lost 2, with 11 bases in between. CDR1 KGHSH and CDR2 LQKENI come from the germline V gene. The CDR3 spans 15 residues. This CDR3 reads CASSPLSEFNYGYTF. CDR3 DNA: TGTGCCAGCTCACCACTATCGGAGTTCAACTATGGCTACACCTTC.

The chain joins TRBV30 to TRBJ2-7; D may match TRBD1 or TRBD2 (8 bases each). Germline CDR1 GTSNPN, CDR2 SVGIG (reference sequence). CDR3 size: 18 residues. Trimming pared 3 bases from V and 6 bases from J, leaving 30 bases between. CDR3 sequence reads: CAWSGGDRTGTSAFEQYF. The DNA for the CDR3 is TGTGCCTGGAGCGGAGGGGACAGGACCGGGACTAGTGCTTTCGAGCAGTACTTC.

This chain connects TRBV28 to TRBJ1-5; D remains ambiguous. The germline V and J ends were trimmed by 6 bases and 10 bases, with 13 bases remaining between them. The V gene's germline CDR1 is MDHEN and CDR2 SYDVKM. This CDR3 has 12 amino acids. This CDR3 is CASSSLMGPQHF. CDR3 bases: TGTGCCAGCAGCAGCCTAATGGGACCCCAGCATTTT. Looking up the rest from reference TRBV28 and TRBJ1-5 gives the full variable domain: DVKVTQSSRYLVKRTGEKVFLECVQDMDHENMFWYRQDPGLGLRLIYFSYDVKMKEKGDIPEGYSVSREKKERFSLILESASTNQTSMYLCASSSLMGPQHFGDGTRLSIL.

The CDR3 protein is CASSLTPGLAGNEQFF. CDR3 bases: TGTGCCAGCAGCTTAACACCGGGACTAGCGGGAAATGAGCAGTTCTTC. The V call is TRBV7-9, the J call TRBJ2-1, with TRBD2 identical over 13 bases. CDR1 SEHNR and CDR2 FQNEAQ come from the germline V gene (reference sequence). The CDR3 has 16 residues. The trim removed 2 bases at V and 7 bases at J, leaving 5 bases unmatched.

The rearrangement links TRBV4-2 to TRBJ2-7, with D unresolved. Trimming removed 0 bases at V and 3 bases at J, with 9 bases between. In germline, CDR1 is LGHNA, CDR2 YNFKEQ. The CDR3 is made up of 14 amino acids. CDR3 loop: CASSQDSTLYEQYF. CDR3 DNA sequence: TGTGCCAGCAGCCAAGATTCCACCCTCTACGAGCAGTACTTC.

The chain joins TRBV5-1 to TRBJ2-3; 9 positions match TRBD2. CDR1 is SGHRS and CDR2 is YFSETQ in the germline V gene. V dropped 0 bases and J dropped 2; count of bases not matched to a gene: 4. This CDR3 comprises 16 residues. The CDR3 DNA reads as TGCGCCAGCAGCTTGGCCCTAGCGGGGAACACAGATACGCAGTATTTT. It codes for CASSLALAGNTDTQYF.

CDR3 residues: CASSRRGGPAYNEQFF. CDR3 DNA: TGTGCCAGCAGCCGACGAGGGGGACCCGCCTACAATGAGCAGTTCTTC. The chain joins TRBV7-3 to TRBJ2-1; possibly TRBD1 for D (6 bases). V shed 5 bases and J shed 2 bases, with 16 bases lying between them. CDR1 SGHTA and CDR2 FQGTGA come from the germline V gene. The CDR3 extends over 16 amino acids.

Only one count was recorded for this clone. The chain recombines TRBV19 with TRBJ1-1, with D possibly being TRBD1 (6 bases). The CDR3 spans 17 residues. Germline-derived CDR1 and CDR2 are LNHDA and SQIVND (reference sequence). V shed 4 bases and J shed 0 bases, with 18 bases lying between them. CDR3 protein: CASSRVTGQTMNTEAFF. The DNA of the CDR3 is TGTGCCAGTAGTAGAGTTACCGGACAGACAATGAACACTGAAGCTTTCTTT.

V usage is TRBV11-2 and J usage is TRBJ2-7, with 7 positions matching TRBD1. CDR1 and CDR2 (germline): SGHAT, FQNNGV. The CDR3 totals 14 residues. The ends lost 5 bases at V and 5 bases at J; junction bases unmatched: 9. CDR3 region: CASSTRDSQHEQYF. The CDR3 region has the DNA TGTGCCAGCAGCACGAGGGACAGTCAACACGAGCAGTACTTC.

The CDR3 sequence: CASSPGGSWTGELFF. The CDR3, as DNA: TGCGCCAGCAGCCCCGGTGGGAGTTGGACCGGGGAGCTGTTTTTT. The chain has TRBV5-1 and TRBJ2-2; possibly TRBD2 for D (5 bases). The CDR3 covers 15 residues. V shed 4 bases and J shed 5 bases, with 15 bases lying between them. Germline values: CDR1 SGHRS, CDR2 YFSETQ.

The rearrangement joins TRBV30 to TRBJ2-2; D might be TRBD1 or TRBD2, each matching 6 bases. Trimming removed 3 bases from V and 4 bases from J, with 15 bases in between. Germline lookup yields CDR1 GTSNPN and CDR2 SVGIG (reference sequence). The CDR3 consists of 15 residues. The CDR3, as DNA: TGTGCCTGGAGGGGGGGACAATTAAGCACCGGGGAGCTGTTTTTT. Amino acids: CAWRGGQLSTGELFF.

The J gene is TRBJ1-5, the V gene TRBV18; weak D call: TRBD1 (5 bases). Trimming pared 2 bases from V and 0 bases from J, leaving 14 bases between. CDR3 length: 17 residues. CDR1 and CDR2 (germline): KGHSH, LQKENI. CDR3 nucleotide sequence: TGTGCCAGCTCACCATGGGTCCTGGGGGATAGCAATCAGCCCCAGCATTTT. Amino acid sequence: CASSPWVLGDSNQPQHF.

The J gene is TRBJ2-1, the V gene TRBV11-2, with D tentatively TRBD2 (6 bases). The V gene's germline CDR1 is SGHAT and CDR2 FQNNGV. The CDR3 loop spans 15 amino acids. The ends were cut back, 8 bases at V and 6 bases at J, with 20 bases in the middle. Here the CDR3 reads CASALTRGGFNEQFF. The CDR3 DNA reads as TGTGCCAGCGCCTTGACGCGGGGTGGGTTCAATGAGCAGTTCTTC.

The DNA for the CDR3 is TGTGCCAGCAGCCTGGCGGGGGGCGGCTACGAGCAGTACTTC. It yields the protein CASSLAGGGYEQYF. The rearrangement links TRBV5-5 to TRBJ2-7, with 8 bases that match TRBD2. V trimming: 4 bases; J trimming: 3 bases; junction bases outside the gene matches: 6. The germline CDR1 and CDR2 sequences are SGHKS and YYEKEE (reference sequence). This CDR3 spans 14 amino acids.

The CDR3 sequence is CASSPGRRTDTQYF. DNA for the CDR3: TGTGCCAGCAGCCCCGGGAGGAGGACAGATACGCAGTATTTT. The chain has TRBV7-3 and TRBJ2-3; the match to TRBD2 covers 7 bases. V shed 5 bases, J shed 3 bases, and the junction held 5 bases outside the gene matches. CDR3 length: 14 residues. Per the germline V gene, CDR1 is SGHTA and CDR2 is FQGTGA.

This clone is a singleton in its sample. The chain has TRBV28 and TRBJ2-2; D might be TRBD1 (6 bases). CDR1 and CDR2 from the germline V gene are MDHEN and SYDVKM. Trimming removed 7 bases at V and 6 bases at J, with 6 bases between. The CDR3 runs to 11 residues. This CDR3 is CASKGAGELFF. CDR3 coding DNA: TGTGCCAGCAAGGGGGCCGGGGAGCTGTTTTTT.

The J gene is TRBJ1-2, the V gene TRBV7-9; D gene uncertain. Per the germline V gene, CDR1 is SEHNR and CDR2 is FQNEAQ (reference sequence). CDR3 length equals 15 residues. Trimming shortened V by 0 bases and J by 8 bases, and 16 bases separated the two germline ends. Written as DNA, the CDR3 is TGTGCCAGCAGCTTAGCCCCAGGACCCCGGTCGGGCTACACCTTC. Protein sequence: CASSLAPGPRSGYTF. Looking up the rest from reference TRBV7-9 and TRBJ1-2 gives the full variable domain: DTGVSQNPRHKITKRGQNVTFRCDPISEHNRLYWYRQTLGQGPEFLTYFQNEAQLEKSRLLSDRFSAERPKGSFSTLEIQRTEQGDSAMYLCASSLAPGPRSGYTFGSGTRLTVV.

The chain couples TRBV2 to TRBJ1-4; D not certain. CDR1 and CDR2 from the germline V gene are SNHLY and FYNNEI. Trimming stripped 7 bases from V and 0 bases from J, with 12 bases between. The CDR3 is 15 amino acids. The CDR3 nucleotides are TGTGCCAGCATCATATATTTTGCAACTAATGAAAAACTGTTTTTT. This sequence encodes CASIIYFATNEKLFF.

The CDR3 nucleotides are TGTGCCAGCTCACCAACGGGGACAGGTCGAAATGAGCAGTTCTTC. Translated: CASSPTGTGRNEQFF. The rearrangement links TRBV18 to TRBJ2-1, with 8 bases that match TRBD1. The CDR3 runs 15 residues. CDR1 is KGHSH and CDR2 is LQKENI in the germline V gene. V lost 2 bases, J lost 7 bases, and 7 bases stayed unmatched.